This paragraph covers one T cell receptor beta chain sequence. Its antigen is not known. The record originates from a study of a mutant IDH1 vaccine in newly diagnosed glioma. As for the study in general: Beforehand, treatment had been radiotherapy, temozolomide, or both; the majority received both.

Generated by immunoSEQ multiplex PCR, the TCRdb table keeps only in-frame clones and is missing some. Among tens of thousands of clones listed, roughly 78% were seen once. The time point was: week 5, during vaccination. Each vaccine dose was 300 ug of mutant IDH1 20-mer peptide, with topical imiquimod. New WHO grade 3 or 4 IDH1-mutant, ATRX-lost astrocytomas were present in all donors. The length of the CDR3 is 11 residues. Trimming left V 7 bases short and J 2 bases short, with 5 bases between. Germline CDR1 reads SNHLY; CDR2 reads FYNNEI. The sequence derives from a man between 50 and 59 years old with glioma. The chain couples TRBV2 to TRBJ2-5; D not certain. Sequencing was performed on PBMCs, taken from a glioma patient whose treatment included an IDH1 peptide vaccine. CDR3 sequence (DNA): TGTGCCAGCACGGAACAAGAGACCCAGTACTTC. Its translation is CASTEQETQYF. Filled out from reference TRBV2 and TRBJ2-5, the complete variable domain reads EPEVTQTPSHQVTQMGQEVILRCVPISNHLYFYWYRQILGQKVEFLVSFYNNEISEKSEIFDDQFSVERPDGSNFTLKIRSTKLEDSAMYFCASTEQETQYFGPGTRLLVL.